This T cell receptor (beta chain) was captured by sequencing in a study of blood T cells in healthy people across ages. Study-wide findings and caveats: Higher diversity, along with more naive CD4+ cells, distinguished long-lived donors from aged donors. Donor CMV status, an unknown factor, possibly confounded changes in expanded clonotypes.

Each donor's blood draw was ten milliliters of peripheral blood. Together with a sample-barcoded 5' primer, a J-beta primer mix was included in a second PCR lasting about 6 to 11 cycles. MiXCR, run by TCRdb on the 5' RACE reads, gives a single entry per CDR3 protein. Of some 800,000 distinct CDR3 sequences listed, around a quarter are singletons. On this clonotype itself: Its target is not known.

These data were likewise used in another study, on T cells of mothers and their children. According to that study: No persistent microchimeric T cell clones were detected.

The sample consisted of blood. The receptor comes from a boy aged 5-17 years in good health.

The CDR3 reads CASSLSGGASNQPQHF. The CDR3 DNA follows: TGTGCCAGCAGTTTATCAGGAGGGGCTAGCAATCAGCCCCAGCATTTT. This chain joins TRBV28 and TRBJ1-5; TRBD1 is a possible D gene (5 bases). The CDR3 extends over 16 amino acids. The germline V and J ends were trimmed by 1 base and 0 bases, with 10 bases remaining between them. Germline V gene sequence: CDR1 MDHEN, CDR2 SYDVKM.